Listed below are T cell receptor beta chains from one sample, sequenced in a study of T-cell reconstitution after alpha-beta-depleted transplantation in children. TCRdb re-derived calls from the PCR reads in MiXCR, one entry per CDR3 protein. The table records hundreds of thousands of distinct CDR3 sequences, about 24% of them present only once. This specimen consisted of PBMCs, mostly from graft donor cells, obtained 360 days after TCRalphabeta/CD19-depleted stem cell transplant. These receptors were taken from a female patient aged 2-9 years who had a stem cell transplant for congenital amegakaryocytic thrombocytopenia, so the T cells may come from the graft donor. Each CDR3 is given with its conserved first and last residue. The D gene is left open where the match is weak. Part of the rows lack a size; the others show once, few, many or a class for expanded clones.

size	V	D	J	CDR3	DNA
many	TRBV28	TRBD2	TRBJ2-5	CASSPRGGSSGDRQETQYF	TGTGCCAGCAGCCCTCGGGGCGGGAGTAGCGGGGACCGCCAAGAGACCCAGTACTTC
few	TRBV10-1	.	TRBJ2-2	CASSERETGELFF	TGCGCCAGCAGTGAGAGGGAGACCGGGGAGCTGTTTTTT
.	TRBV7-9	.	TRBJ1-5	CASSLARDTQHF	TGTGCCAGCAGCTTAGCGCGGGATACGCAGCATTTT
.	TRBV18	TRBD2	TRBJ2-1	CASSPRTSGDYNEQFF	TGTGCCAGCTCACCACGGACTAGCGGGGATTACAATGAGCAGTTCTTC
many	TRBV4-3	TRBD2	TRBJ2-1	CASSQVGLAGKRPRKTYNEQFF	TGCGCCAGCAGCCAAGTCGGACTAGCGGGGAAAAGACCCCGTAAAACCTACAATGAGCAGTTCTTC
many	TRBV12-3/TRBV12-4	.	TRBJ2-1	CASSFGIEQFF	TGTGCCAGCAGTTTTGGCATAGAGCAGTTCTTC
.	TRBV16	.	TRBJ1-1	CASSQSWQLNTEAFF	TGTGCCAGCAGCCAATCGTGGCAGCTTAACACTGAAGCTTTCTTT
few	TRBV28	.	TRBJ1-1	CASSPRFFTEAFF	TGTGCCAGCAGTCCTCGGTTCTTCACTGAAGCTTTCTTT
few	TRBV12-3/TRBV12-4	TRBD2	TRBJ2-1	CASSLRAGGYNEQFF	TGTGCCAGCAGTTTAAGGGCCGGGGGGTACAATGAGCAGTTCTTC
.	TRBV18	.	TRBJ1-1	CASSPLGRTEAFF	TGTGCCAGCTCACCGCTGGGGCGGACTGAAGCTTTCTTT
.	TRBV29-1	TRBD2	TRBJ2-5	CSGGLAGEETQYF	TGCAGCGGGGGACTAGCGGGAGAAGAGACCCAGTACTTC
few	TRBV12-3/TRBV12-4	.	TRBJ1-2	CASSTAEGGPLGYTF	TGTGCCAGCAGCACCGCAGAGGGTGGCCCCTTGGGCTACACCTTC
many	TRBV12-3/TRBV12-4	TRBD2	TRBJ2-1	CATTPSGRGNEQFF	TGTGCCACTACTCCAAGCGGGAGGGGTAATGAGCAGTTCTTC
many	TRBV7-7	TRBD2	TRBJ2-1	CASSSGLAGYNEQFF	TGTGCCAGCAGCTCCGGACTAGCGGGGTACAATGAGCAGTTCTTC
.	TRBV12-3/TRBV12-4	.	TRBJ2-5	CASSLDGSNEETQYF	TGTGCCAGCAGTTTAGATGGCTCAAACGAAGAGACCCAGTACTTC
.	TRBV24-1	TRBD2	TRBJ2-3	CATSDQTSGARDTQYF	TGTGCCACCAGTGACCAGACTAGCGGGGCTAGGGATACGCAGTATTTT
.	TRBV3-1	.	TRBJ1-1	CASRDTDTEAFF	TGTGCCAGCAGGGACACCGACACTGAAGCTTTCTTT
many	TRBV20-1	.	TRBJ1-1	CSARDLGGHTEAFF	TGCAGTGCTAGAGATTTGGGGGGACACACTGAAGCTTTCTTT
many	TRBV4-1	TRBD2	TRBJ2-7	CASSQDPGGMYEQYF	TGCGCCAGCAGCCAAGACCCGGGAGGGATGTACGAGCAGTACTTC
.	TRBV20-1	TRBD1	TRBJ1-4	CSAELQGIWEKLFF	TGCAGTGCAGAACTACAGGGGATTTGGGAAAAACTGTTTTTT
.	TRBV2	.	TRBJ2-1	CARVGSYNEQFF	TGTGCCAGAGTAGGATCCTACAATGAGCAGTTCTTC
.	TRBV5-1	TRBD2	TRBJ2-1	CASSSGLAGGNEQFF	TGCGCCAGCAGCTCGGGACTAGCGGGAGGGAATGAGCAGTTCTTC
few	TRBV5-4	TRBD2	TRBJ2-1	CASSFGGRNLFF	TGTGCCAGCAGCTTTGGCGGGAGGAACCTGTTCTTC
few	TRBV11-2	TRBD2	TRBJ2-3	CASSPLGLAGSYTDTQYF	TGTGCCAGCAGCCCACTGGGACTAGCGGGGTCATACACAGATACGCAGTATTTT
few	TRBV6-1	TRBD1	TRBJ1-6	CASSPTVGDREFHNSPLHF	TGTGCCAGCAGCCCCACGGTTGGGGACAGGGAATTCCATAATTCACCCCTCCACTTT
.	TRBV20-1	.	TRBJ2-5	CSARGSTWYQETQYF	TGCAGTGCTAGAGGGAGCACTTGGTACCAAGAGACCCAGTACTTC
many	TRBV9	.	TRBJ2-3	CASSVGPLSTDTQYF	TGTGCCAGCAGCGTGGGACCCCTGAGCACAGATACGCAGTATTTT
.	TRBV3-1	TRBD2	TRBJ2-1	CASSQVGTSEQFF	TGTGCCAGCAGCCAAGTCGGGACTAGTGAGCAGTTCTTC
few	TRBV10-3	.	TRBJ2-3	CAISETATDTQYF	TGTGCCATCAGTGAGACAGCCACAGATACGCAGTATTTT
few	TRBV4-3	.	TRBJ2-7	CASSQEYVGYEQYF	TGCGCCAGCAGCCAAGAGTACGTGGGTTACGAGCAGTACTTC
few	TRBV11-1	TRBD2	TRBJ2-2	CASSYLAGNTGELFF	TGTGCCAGCAGTTACTTAGCGGGAAACACCGGGGAGCTGTTTTTT
few	TRBV27	.	TRBJ1-1	CASSLLTDTEAFF	TGTGCCAGCAGTTTATTGACCGACACTGAAGCTTTCTTT
few	TRBV4-3	.	TRBJ2-3	CASSQDSRTDTQYF	TGCGCCAGCAGCCAAGACTCCCGCACAGATACGCAGTATTTT
few	TRBV5-5	.	TRBJ2-3	CASSLSSSRDTQYF	TGTGCCAGCAGCTTAAGCTCTAGCAGGGATACGCAGTATTTT
.	TRBV6-5	.	TRBJ1-5	CASVGKLQASQPQHF	TGTGCCAGCGTCGGGAAGTTGCAGGCGAGTCAGCCCCAGCATTTT
.	TRBV19	.	TRBJ2-2	CASSISRYRQSNTGELFF	TGTGCCAGTAGTATAAGCCGGTATAGGCAGTCGAACACCGGGGAGCTGTTTTTT
few	TRBV11-2	.	TRBJ1-3	CASSPFFAGGPHVLNTIYF	TGTGCCAGCAGCCCCTTTTTTGCTGGGGGGCCCCACGTTCTAAACACCATATATTTT
.	TRBV5-1	.	TRBJ2-1	CASSLTSPHNEQFF	TGCGCCAGCAGCTTAACTAGCCCCCACAATGAGCAGTTCTTC
.	TRBV3-1	.	TRBJ2-5	CASSQDGGSQETQYF	TGTGCCAGCAGCCAAGACGGGGGTTCCCAAGAGACCCAGTACTTC
many	TRBV2	TRBD1	TRBJ2-7	CASSWDRGSYEQYF	TGTGCCAGCAGTTGGGACAGGGGATCCTACGAGCAGTACTTC
many	TRBV6-5	TRBD1	TRBJ1-2	CASSYSVYRGNYGYTF	TGTGCCAGCAGTTACTCGGTCTACAGGGGAAACTATGGCTACACCTTC
.	TRBV6-6	.	TRBJ2-7	CASSPASQERHF	TGTGCCAGCAGTCCAGCATCCCAGGAGCGCCACTTC
.	TRBV5-1	.	TRBJ1-4	CASSLAEGPTEKLFF	TGCGCCAGCAGCTTGGCCGAGGGACCTACCGAAAAACTGTTTTTT
few	TRBV7-9	TRBD1	TRBJ1-4	CASSPNRGRGNEKLFF	TGTGCCAGCAGCCCGAACAGGGGACGGGGTAATGAAAAACTGTTTTTT
few	TRBV9	.	TRBJ2-5	CASSVTGIGETQYF	TGTGCCAGCAGCGTTACAGGGATCGGCGAGACCCAGTACTTC
few	TRBV27	.	TRBJ2-2	CASSRGYIGLNTGELFF	TGTGCCAGCAGTCGCGGTTATATTGGGTTGAACACCGGGGAGCTGTTTTTT
many	TRBV12-3/TRBV12-4	.	TRBJ2-7	CASSLRLYEQYF	TGTGCCAGCAGTTTGCGGCTCTACGAGCAGTACTTC
.	TRBV12-3/TRBV12-4	TRBD1	TRBJ2-6	CASSSHRGSGANVLTF	TGTGCCAGCTCAAGTCACAGGGGTTCTGGGGCCAACGTCCTGACTTTC
.	TRBV12-3/TRBV12-4	.	TRBJ2-3	CASSFQPSDSDTQYF	TGTGCCAGCAGTTTCCAACCTAGTGACTCAGATACGCAGTATTTT
few	TRBV2	.	TRBJ1-1	CASQTPNTEAFF	TGTGCCAGCCAAACACCCAACACTGAAGCTTTCTTT
.	TRBV11-3	TRBD1	TRBJ2-3	CASSLATGAVDTQYF	TGTGCCAGCAGCTTAGCTACAGGGGCGGTAGATACGCAGTATTTT
.	TRBV6-1	TRBD1	TRBJ2-1	CASSRGQVNEQFF	TGTGCCAGCAGTAGGGGACAGGTAAATGAGCAGTTCTTC
many	TRBV5-6	TRBD2	TRBJ2-7	CASSPGTSVTYEQYF	TGTGCCAGCAGTCCCGGGACTAGCGTTACCTACGAGCAGTACTTC
.	TRBV20-1	.	TRBJ2-5	CSARPTQETQYF	TGCAGTGCTAGGCCGACCCAAGAGACCCAGTACTTC
few	TRBV7-2	.	TRBJ2-7	CASSLALGRLHEQYF	TGTGCCAGCAGCTTAGCGCTCGGCAGGTTGCACGAGCAGTACTTC